The table lists the clone carrying this T cell receptor beta chain with many counts. This record comes from a study of T-cell reconstitution after alpha-beta-depleted transplantation in children. The CDR3 length is 15 residues. With 8 bases removed from V and 10 bases from J, the gap between germline ends came to 26 bases. Researchers prepared the TCRbeta library using unique molecular identifiers, the study reports. TCRdb re-called the PCR reads through MiXCR, storing one row per CDR3 protein. The table has roughly 200,000 distinct CDR3 sequences, roughly 15% seen once. The genes are TRBV12-3 or TRBV12-4 and TRBJ1-1, with D possibly TRBD1 on 5 matching bases. The origin of this receptor is a human donor who donated a stem cell graft to a child with acute lymphoblastic leukemia. The material sequenced was PBMCs from the stem cell graft donor, taken from the stem cell graft. CDR3 in DNA: TGTGCCAGCTACTTTTTGGGGGGGACGAGAAATGGAGCTTTCTTT. This sequence encodes CASYFLGGTRNGAFF.